Shown below are 24 T cell receptor beta chains from a single sample sequenced in a study of CD8+ T cells in alopecia areata listed by TCRdb under 2018. The sample's time point label, decoded: about 4 weeks on oral tofacitinib. What this sample's treatment or condition label stands for: oral pan-JAK inhibitor, 5-10 mg twice daily. Library generation was performed with the immunoSEQ multiplex PCR assay. To provide template for TCR sequencing, every sample had RNA extracted and reverse transcribed into cDNA. Entries here come from immuneACCESS through TCRdb and include only in-frame sequences with V and J called. Some clones fail to appear in such tables; in the studies checked, an unresolved V gene covers under half of the shortfall, and the cause of the remainder is unknown. The sample data list about 160,000 clones, and 55% to 75% of these were observed just once. Jointly, the top ten make up roughly 0.99% of the sample.

Here the sequenced sample was CD4+ T cells sorted from blood, taken at week 4, from a patient treated with tofacitinib. Receptor source: a human donor with alopecia areata.

This clone was seen only once. The CDR3 loop reads CASSLVGSGISPLHF. Written as DNA, the CDR3 is TGTGCCAGCAGCTTGGTGGGGTCTGGGATTTCACCCCTCCACTTT. The chain links TRBV5-6 to TRBJ1-6, with D hard to call. CDR3 length: 15 amino acids. V gave up 0 bases and J gave up 9 bases, with 13 bases separating them. Germline V lookup: CDR1 SGHDT, CDR2 YYEEEE.

In its sample, this clone was seen a few times. This chain links TRBV6-5 with TRBJ2-5, with unresolved D. CDR3 length equals 13 residues. The V and J ends lost 4 bases and 2 bases respectively, with 8 bases between them. Germline loops: CDR1 MNHEY, CDR2 SVGAGI. The CDR3 nucleotides read TGTGCCAGCAGTTGGACGAGTCAAGAGACCCAGTACTTC. Amino acid sequence: CASSWTSQETQYF.

The V call is TRBV29-1, the J call TRBJ1-5, with 8 bases fitting TRBD1. CDR3 size: 13 residues. The germline V gene encodes CDR1 SQVTM and CDR2 ANQGSEA. The J segment lost 5 bases and the V segment lost 6 bases, leaving 6 bases of the junction unmatched. CDR3 protein: CSVTGAFDQPQHF. CDR3 bases: TGCAGCGTGACAGGGGCATTCGATCAGCCCCAGCATTTT.

This chain links TRBV29-1 with TRBJ2-2; tentative D call: TRBD1 (6 bases). Trimming shortened V by 7 bases and J by 2 bases, and 11 bases separated the two germline ends. The length of the CDR3 is 13 residues. Germline CDR1 is SQVTM and CDR2 is ANQGSEA. The DNA for the CDR3 is TGCAGCGCAAGGACAGTTAACACCGGGGAGCTGTTTTTT. This encodes CSARTVNTGELFF.

The rearrangement uses TRBV7-3 and TRBJ1-2; D not certain. Per the germline V gene, CDR1 is SGHTA and CDR2 is FQGTGA. Deletions cut 5 bases from V and 4 bases from J, with 20 bases between. The CDR3 extends over 16 amino acids. CDR3 sequence reads: CASSPGRKRVLYGYTF. The CDR3 bases are TGTGCCAGCAGCCCCGGACGGAAGCGGGTGCTCTATGGCTACACCTTC.

The chain carries TRBV6-9 and TRBJ2-5, with D maybe TRBD2 (6 bases). Germline V gene lookup returns CDR1 MNHGY and CDR2 SVAAGI. The V and J ends lost 10 bases and 2 bases respectively, with 17 bases between them. This CDR3 spans 14 amino acids. In DNA, the CDR3 is TGTGCCAACCCGGACTACCCGACTCAAGAGACCCAGTACTTC. It codes for CANPDYPTQETQYF.

This chain uses TRBV6-1 with TRBJ1-5; no clear D. The V end lost 6 bases, the J end lost 5 bases, and 2 bases lay between the germline ends. Germline V CDR1 and CDR2: MNHNS, SASEGT. The CDR3 runs 10 residues. CDR3 sequence reads: CASSHQPQHF. The CDR3 bases are TGTGCCAGCAGCCATCAGCCCCAGCATTTT.

This clone was counted a few times. The chain is built from TRBV29-1 and TRBJ2-2; D is possibly TRBD2 (6 bases). The CDR3 is made up of 14 amino acids. The germline V gene has CDR1 SQVTM and CDR2 ANQGSEA. The germline V and J ends were trimmed by 7 bases and 2 bases, with 14 bases remaining between them. The CDR3 loop is CSATGTPNTGELFF. CDR3 coding DNA: TGCAGCGCCACCGGGACTCCAAACACCGGGGAGCTGTTTTTT.

The genes are TRBV5-1 and TRBJ2-3, with D perhaps TRBD2 (6 bases). Trimming pared 2 bases from V and 3 bases from J, leaving 10 bases between. CDR3 length equals 14 residues. Germline V gene lookup returns CDR1 SGHRS and CDR2 YFSETQ. CDR3 bases: TGCGCCAGCAGCTTCGCGGGGATGACAGATACGCAGTATTTT. Its translation is CASSFAGMTDTQYF.

This chain links TRBV30 with TRBJ2-2, with TRBD1 as a possible D gene (5 bases). CDR3 length equals 15 residues. Trimming removed 1 base from V and 6 bases from J, with 15 bases in between. Looked up from germline, CDR1 is GTSNPN and CDR2 is SVGIG (reference sequence). The CDR3 here is CAWSGGSDWAGELFF. The CDR3 bases are TGTGCCTGGAGTGGGGGCTCCGACTGGGCCGGGGAGCTGTTTTTT.

This clone was counted a few times. CDR3 coding DNA: TGTGCCAGCAGCTTAGTACGGACAGGGGGCGAAGCTTTCTTT. It specifies CASSLVRTGGEAFF. The chain joins TRBV7-8 to TRBJ1-1; 11 nucleotides agree with TRBD1. This CDR3 comprises 14 residues. The V segment lost 1 base and the J segment 8 bases; nucleotides outside the gene matches: 3. From germline, CDR1 is SGHVS and CDR2 FQNEAQ.

The chain couples TRBV29-1 to TRBJ1-2; D is unclear. The CDR3 contains 10 residues. Germline V lookup: CDR1 SQVTM, CDR2 ANQGSEA. V was clipped by 6 bases and J by 3 bases, with 5 bases between them. Here the CDR3 reads CSVQHYGYTF. CDR3 nucleotide sequence: TGCAGCGTACAGCACTATGGCTACACCTTC.

This clone was counted only a few times. The CDR3 DNA reads TGTGCCAGCTCACCGTCGTCAGGGGACACTGAAGCTTTCTTT. It is translated as CASSPSSGDTEAFF. V usage is TRBV18 and J usage is TRBJ1-1, with D perhaps matching TRBD1 (6 bases). Germline V gene data show CDR1 as KGHSH and CDR2 as LQKENI. V was shortened by 3 bases and J by 3 bases, with 11 bases between the two germline ends. The CDR3 consists of 14 residues.

This clone was counted a few times. The V call is TRBV6-6, the J call TRBJ1-1, with D possibly being TRBD1 (5 bases). From germline, CDR1 is MNHNY and CDR2 SVGAGI (reference sequence). V dropped 5 bases and J dropped 0 bases, with 13 bases sitting between them. The CDR3 spans 15 residues. CDR3 residues: CASSETVTMNTEAFF. DNA of the CDR3: TGTGCCAGCAGTGAGACAGTAACTATGAACACTGAAGCTTTCTTT.

This rearrangement joins TRBV25-1 to TRBJ1-2; 7 nucleotides line up with TRBD1. CDR1 and CDR2 (germline): MGHDK, SYGVNS. The CDR3 is made up of 12 amino acids. The V and J ends lost 4 bases and 7 bases, in that order; junction bases with no gene match: 3. For the CDR3, the DNA is TGTGCCAGCAGTGGACAGGGTAGTGGCTACACCTTC. Protein: CASSGQGSGYTF.

The chain combines TRBV13 with TRBJ1-2, with a tentative D call TRBD1 (6 bases). Germline V gene sequence: CDR1 PRHDT, CDR2 FYEKMQ (reference sequence). Trimming cost V 6 bases and J 4 bases, with 12 bases left between them. The CDR3 loop spans 13 amino acids. The CDR3 protein is CASSIQGLYGYTF. CDR3 coding DNA: TGTGCCAGCAGTATACAGGGCCTCTATGGCTACACCTTC.

The genes are TRBV7-3 and TRBJ2-2; the match to TRBD1 covers 8 bases. V shed 3 bases and J 5 bases; nucleotides not matched to a gene: 2. The CDR3 has 14 amino acids. Germline assignment: CDR1 SGHTA and CDR2 FQGTGA. CDR3 bases: TGTGCCAGCAGCTTGACAGGGGTGACCGGGGAGCTGTTTTTT. As protein: CASSLTGVTGELFF.

The chain recombines TRBV29-1 with TRBJ2-7; D gene uncertain. CDR3 size: 11 residues. Germline values: CDR1 SQVTM, CDR2 ANQGSEA. Between the trimmed V and J ends, which lost 7 bases and 5 bases, there was a span of 12 bases. Here the CDR3 reads CSAGILNEQYF. In DNA form, the CDR3 reads TGCAGCGCCGGTATACTCAACGAGCAGTACTTC.

The chain employs TRBV29-1 and TRBJ1-1; tentative D call: TRBD1 (6 bases). Germline V CDR1 and CDR2: SQVTM, ANQGSEA. The CDR3 totals 12 residues. The CDR3 DNA is TGCAGAGCCGAAACAGGGTACACTGAAGCTTTCTTT. This gives the protein CRAETGYTEAFF.

This clone was detected only a few times. The rearrangement uses TRBV5-1 and TRBJ2-7; D is uncertain. The CDR3 is 14 residues long. Germline loops: CDR1 SGHRS, CDR2 YFSETQ. The V end was cut by 3 bases, the J end by 1 base, with 11 bases between. The CDR3 here is CASSSMGRSYEQYF. CDR3 nucleotides: TGCGCCAGCAGCTCCATGGGCCGGTCCTACGAGCAGTACTTC. Together with reference TRBV5-1 and TRBJ2-7, the CDR3 gives the full variable domain: KAGVTQTPRYLIKTRGQQVTLSCSPISGHRSVSWYQQTPGQGLQFLFEYFSETQRNKGNFPGRFSGRQFSNSRSEMNVSTLELGDSALYLCASSSMGRSYEQYFGPGTRLTVT.

The chain employs TRBV11-2 and TRBJ2-1; 12 bases are a match to TRBD1. CDR3 length: 14 amino acids. Trimming took 6 bases from V and 9 from J; bases not matched to a gene: 6. The germline V gene encodes CDR1 SGHAT and CDR2 FQNNGV. CDR3 sequence: CASSWDRGRVEQFF. The CDR3 DNA follows: TGTGCCAGCAGTTGGGACAGGGGGCGGGTTGAGCAGTTCTTC.

This clone was seen a handful of times. J is TRBJ2-1 and V is TRBV7-9; D not resolved. The CDR3 consists of 11 residues. Germline-derived CDR1 and CDR2 are SEHNR and FQNEAQ (reference sequence). CDR3 protein: CLLGSPNEQFF. CDR3 bases: TGTCTGCTCGGCTCCCCTAATGAGCAGTTCTTC.

This clone appeared a few times. This chain uses TRBV20-1 with TRBJ1-3; no firm D call. Per the germline V gene, CDR1 is DFQATT and CDR2 is SNEGSKA (reference sequence). This CDR3 region has 11 residues. V was trimmed by 5 bases and J by 4 bases, leaving 6 bases between them. The CDR3 is CSAGRGNTIYF. The CDR3 region has the DNA TGCAGTGCTGGGCGGGGAAACACCATATATTTT.

V is TRBV4-1 and J is TRBJ1-2; 7 bases line up with TRBD1. With 3 bases clipped from V and 4 bases from J, the junction kept 8 bases outside the gene matches. Germline V CDR1 and CDR2: MGHRA, YSYEKL. CDR3 length equals 15 residues. The CDR3 loop is CASSHAGTVSYGYTF. CDR3 DNA: TGCGCCAGCAGCCACGCCGGGACAGTAAGCTATGGCTACACCTTC.